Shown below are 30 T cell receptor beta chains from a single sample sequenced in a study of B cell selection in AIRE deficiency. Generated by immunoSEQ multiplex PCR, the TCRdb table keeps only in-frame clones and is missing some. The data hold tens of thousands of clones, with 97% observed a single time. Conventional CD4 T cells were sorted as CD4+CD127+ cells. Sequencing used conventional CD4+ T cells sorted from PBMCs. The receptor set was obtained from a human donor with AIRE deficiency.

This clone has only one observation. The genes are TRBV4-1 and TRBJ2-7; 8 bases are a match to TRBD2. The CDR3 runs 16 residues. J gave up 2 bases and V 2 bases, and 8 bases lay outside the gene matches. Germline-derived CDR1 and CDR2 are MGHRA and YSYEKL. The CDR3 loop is CASSQTRVSGTYEQYF. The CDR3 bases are TGCGCCAGCAGCCAAACCCGGGTTAGCGGGACCTACGAGCAGTACTTC.

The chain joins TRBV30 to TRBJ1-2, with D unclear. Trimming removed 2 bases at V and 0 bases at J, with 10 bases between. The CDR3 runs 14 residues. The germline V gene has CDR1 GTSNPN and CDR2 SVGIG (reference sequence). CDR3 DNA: TGTGCCTGGAGTCCACAGACGACTAACTATGGCTACACCTTC. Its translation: CAWSPQTTNYGYTF.

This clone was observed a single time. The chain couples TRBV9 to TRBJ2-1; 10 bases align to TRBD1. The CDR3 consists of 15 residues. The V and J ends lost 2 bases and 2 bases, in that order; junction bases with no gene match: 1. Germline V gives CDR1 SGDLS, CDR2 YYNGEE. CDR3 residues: CASSVGTGAYNEQFF. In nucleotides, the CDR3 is TGTGCCAGCAGCGTCGGGACAGGGGCCTACAATGAGCAGTTCTTC.

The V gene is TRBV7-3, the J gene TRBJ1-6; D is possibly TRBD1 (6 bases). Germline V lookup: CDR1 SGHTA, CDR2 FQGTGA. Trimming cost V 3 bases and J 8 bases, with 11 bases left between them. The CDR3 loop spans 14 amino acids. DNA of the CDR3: TGTGCCAGCAGCTTTACAGGGTCGGATTCACCCCTCCACTTT. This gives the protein CASSFTGSDSPLHF.

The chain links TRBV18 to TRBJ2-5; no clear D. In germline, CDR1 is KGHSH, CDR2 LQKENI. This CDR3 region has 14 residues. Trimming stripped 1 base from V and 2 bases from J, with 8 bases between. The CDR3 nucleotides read TGTGCCAGCTCACCACTTAAAGATCAAGAGACCCAGTACTTC. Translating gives CASSPLKDQETQYF.

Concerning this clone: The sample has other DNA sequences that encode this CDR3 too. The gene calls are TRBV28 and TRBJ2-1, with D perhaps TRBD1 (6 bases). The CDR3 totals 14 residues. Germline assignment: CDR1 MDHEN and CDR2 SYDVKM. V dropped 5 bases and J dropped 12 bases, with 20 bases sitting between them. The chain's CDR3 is CASSGDTPGFRQFF. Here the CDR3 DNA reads TGTGCCAGCAGTGGGGACACTCCGGGGTTTCGGCAGTTCTTC.

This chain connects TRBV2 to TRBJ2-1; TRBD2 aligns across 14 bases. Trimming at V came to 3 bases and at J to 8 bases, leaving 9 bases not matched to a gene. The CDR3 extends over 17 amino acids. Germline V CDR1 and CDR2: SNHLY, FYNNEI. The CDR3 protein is CASSDNPGLAGADEQFF. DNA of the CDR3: TGTGCCAGCAGTGACAACCCGGGACTAGCGGGAGCAGATGAGCAGTTCTTC. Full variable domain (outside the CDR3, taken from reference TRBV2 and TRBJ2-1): EPEVTQTPSHQVTQMGQEVILRCVPISNHLYFYWYRQILGQKVEFLVSFYNNEISEKSEIFDDQFSVERPDGSNFTLKIRSTKLEDSAMYFCASSDNPGLAGADEQFFGPGTRLTVL.

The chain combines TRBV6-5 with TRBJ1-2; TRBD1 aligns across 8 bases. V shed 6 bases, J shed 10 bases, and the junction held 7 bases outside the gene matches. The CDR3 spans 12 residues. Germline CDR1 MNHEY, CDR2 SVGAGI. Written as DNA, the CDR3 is TGTGCCAGCAGCTCCGGGACAGGCCACTACACCTTC. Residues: CASSSGTGHYTF.

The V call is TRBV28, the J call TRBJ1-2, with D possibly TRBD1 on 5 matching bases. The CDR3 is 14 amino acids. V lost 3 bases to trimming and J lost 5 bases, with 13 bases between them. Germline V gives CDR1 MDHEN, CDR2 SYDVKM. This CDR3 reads CASSFGALEYGYTF. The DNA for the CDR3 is TGTGCCAGCAGTTTCGGGGCGCTCGAGTATGGCTACACCTTC.

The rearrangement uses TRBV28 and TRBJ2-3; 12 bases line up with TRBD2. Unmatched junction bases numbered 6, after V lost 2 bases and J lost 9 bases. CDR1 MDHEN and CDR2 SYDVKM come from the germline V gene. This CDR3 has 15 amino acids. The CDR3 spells CASSLLAGGPSTQYF. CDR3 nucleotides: TGTGCCAGCAGTTTACTAGCGGGAGGGCCCTCGACGCAGTATTTT.

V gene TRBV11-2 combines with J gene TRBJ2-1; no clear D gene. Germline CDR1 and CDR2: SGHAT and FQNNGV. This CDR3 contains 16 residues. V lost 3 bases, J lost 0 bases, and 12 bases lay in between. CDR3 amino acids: CASSLKSEYSYNEQFF. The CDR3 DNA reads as TGTGCCAGCAGCTTGAAATCGGAATACTCCTACAATGAGCAGTTCTTC.

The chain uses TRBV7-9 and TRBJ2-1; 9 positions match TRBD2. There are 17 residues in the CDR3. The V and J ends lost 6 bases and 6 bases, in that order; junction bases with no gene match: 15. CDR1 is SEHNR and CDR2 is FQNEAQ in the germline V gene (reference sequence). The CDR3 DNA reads TGTGCCAGCAGTCAAACAGGCGGGAGGGCCGTGGGCAATGAGCAGTTCTTC. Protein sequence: CASSQTGGRAVGNEQFF.

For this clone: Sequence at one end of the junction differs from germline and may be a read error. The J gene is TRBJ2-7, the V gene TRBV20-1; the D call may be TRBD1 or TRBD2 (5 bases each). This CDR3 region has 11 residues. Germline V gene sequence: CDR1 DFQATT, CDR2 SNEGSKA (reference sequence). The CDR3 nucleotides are TGCAGTGCGAGAGGGGTGTACGAGCAGTACTTC. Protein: CSARGVYEQYF.

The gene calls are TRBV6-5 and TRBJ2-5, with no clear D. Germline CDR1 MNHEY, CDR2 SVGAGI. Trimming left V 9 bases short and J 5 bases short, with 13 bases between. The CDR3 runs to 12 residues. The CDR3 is CASGEVMETQYF. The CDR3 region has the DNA TGTGCCAGTGGAGAGGTTATGGAGACCCAGTACTTC.

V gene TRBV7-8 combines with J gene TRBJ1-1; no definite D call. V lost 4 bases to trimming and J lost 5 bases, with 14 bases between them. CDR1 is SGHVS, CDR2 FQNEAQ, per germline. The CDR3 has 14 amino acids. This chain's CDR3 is CASSSKARSTEAFF. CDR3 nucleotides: TGTGCCAGCAGCTCGAAGGCCAGAAGTACTGAAGCTTTCTTT.

The CDR3 loop is CASELGTGLGSNTEAFF. The DNA of the CDR3 is TGCGCCAGCGAGCTTGGGACAGGATTAGGATCGAATACTGAAGCTTTCTTT. This rearrangement joins TRBV4-1 to TRBJ1-1, with 8 bases that match TRBD1. Losses at the gene ends were 8 bases for V and 5 bases for J; bases not matched to a gene: 19. This CDR3 has 17 amino acids. Germline lookup yields CDR1 MGHRA and CDR2 YSYEKL.

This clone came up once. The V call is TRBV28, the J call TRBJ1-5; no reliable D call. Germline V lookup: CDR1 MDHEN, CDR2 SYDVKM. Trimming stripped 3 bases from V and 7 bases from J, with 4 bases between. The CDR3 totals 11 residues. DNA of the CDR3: TGTGCCAGCAGTTTTCGCCAGCCCCAGCATTTT. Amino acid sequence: CASSFRQPQHF.

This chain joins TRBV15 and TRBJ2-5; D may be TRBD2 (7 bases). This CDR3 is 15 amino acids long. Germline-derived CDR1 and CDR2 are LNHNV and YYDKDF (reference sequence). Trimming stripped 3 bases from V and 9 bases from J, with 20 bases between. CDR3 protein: CATSRGGGPVGSQYF. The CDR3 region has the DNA TGTGCCACCAGCAGGGGAGGGGGGCCGGTAGGGTCCCAGTACTTC.

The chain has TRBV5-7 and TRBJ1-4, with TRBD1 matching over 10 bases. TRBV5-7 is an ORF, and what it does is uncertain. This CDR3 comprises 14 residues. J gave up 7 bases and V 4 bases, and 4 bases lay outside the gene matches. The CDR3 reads CASSRGQGIEKLFF. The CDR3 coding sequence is TGTGCCAGCAGCCGGGGACAGGGGATTGAAAAACTGTTTTTT.

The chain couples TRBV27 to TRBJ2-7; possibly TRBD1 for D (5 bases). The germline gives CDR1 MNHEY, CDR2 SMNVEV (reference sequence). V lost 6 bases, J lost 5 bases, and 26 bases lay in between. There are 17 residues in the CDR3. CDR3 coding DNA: TGTGCCAGCAGCCCTCCCTTCCGACCAGGGTATTTCCACGAGCAGTACTTC. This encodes CASSPPFRPGYFHEQYF.

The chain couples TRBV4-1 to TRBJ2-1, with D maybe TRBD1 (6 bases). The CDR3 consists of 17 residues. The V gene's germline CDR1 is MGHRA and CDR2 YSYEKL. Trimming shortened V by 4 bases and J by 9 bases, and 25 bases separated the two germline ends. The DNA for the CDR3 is TGCGCCAGCAGCCTCCCCCCCGGGTCCTCTCAAGGGGGTGAGCAGTTCTTC. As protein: CASSLPPGSSQGGEQFF.

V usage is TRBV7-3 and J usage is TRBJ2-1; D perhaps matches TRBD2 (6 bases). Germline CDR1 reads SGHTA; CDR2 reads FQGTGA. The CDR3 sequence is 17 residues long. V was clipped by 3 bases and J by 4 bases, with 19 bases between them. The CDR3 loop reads CASSFRGSGTIYNEQFF. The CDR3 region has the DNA TGTGCCAGCAGCTTTCGGGGTAGCGGAACCATTTACAATGAGCAGTTCTTC. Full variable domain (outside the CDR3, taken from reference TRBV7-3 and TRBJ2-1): GAGVSQTPSNKVTEKGKYVELRCDPISGHTALYWYRQSLGQGPEFLIYFQGTGAADDSGLPNDRFFAVRPEGSVSTLKIQRTERGDSAVYLCASSFRGSGTIYNEQFFGPGTRLTVL.

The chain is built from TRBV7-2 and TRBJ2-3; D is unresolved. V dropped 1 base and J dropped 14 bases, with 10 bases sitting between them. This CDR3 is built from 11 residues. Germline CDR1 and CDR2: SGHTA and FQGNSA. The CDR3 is CASSLGLLPYF. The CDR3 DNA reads TGTGCCAGCAGCTTAGGCCTCCTCCCGTATTTT.

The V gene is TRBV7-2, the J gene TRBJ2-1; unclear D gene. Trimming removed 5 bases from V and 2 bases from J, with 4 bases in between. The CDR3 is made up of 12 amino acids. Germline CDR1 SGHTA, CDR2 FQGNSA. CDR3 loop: CASSHPYNEQFF. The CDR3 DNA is TGTGCCAGCAGCCACCCCTACAATGAGCAGTTCTTC.

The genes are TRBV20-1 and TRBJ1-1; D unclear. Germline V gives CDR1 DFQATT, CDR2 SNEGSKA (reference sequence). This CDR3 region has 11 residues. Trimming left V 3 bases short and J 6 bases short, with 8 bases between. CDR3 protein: CSASKGSEAFF. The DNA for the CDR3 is TGCAGTGCTAGTAAGGGTTCTGAAGCTTTCTTT.

The CDR3 DNA follows: TGTGCCAGCAGCTTGCGGACGCTGCCTGGGGCCAACGTCCTGACTTTC. Amino acids: CASSLRTLPGANVLTF. The V call is TRBV5-4, the J call TRBJ2-6; D is undetermined. This CDR3 has 16 amino acids. V gave up 1 base and J gave up 2 bases, with 10 bases separating them. CDR1 is SGHNT and CDR2 is YYREEE in the germline V gene (reference sequence). The full variable domain, rest sourced from reference TRBV5-4 and TRBJ2-6, is ETGVTQSPTHLIKTRGQQVTLRCSSQSGHNTVSWYQQALGQGPQFIFQYYREEENGRGNFPPRFSGLQFPNYSSELNVNALELDDSALYLCASSLRTLPGANVLTFGAGSRLTVL.

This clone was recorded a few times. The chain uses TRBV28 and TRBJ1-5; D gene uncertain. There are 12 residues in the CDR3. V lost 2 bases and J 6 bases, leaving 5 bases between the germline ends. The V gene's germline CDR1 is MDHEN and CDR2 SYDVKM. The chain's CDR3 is CASSLLGQPQHF. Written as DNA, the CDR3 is TGTGCCAGCAGTTTACTGGGTCAGCCCCAGCATTTT.

The CDR3 here is CASSLGQTHGDTQYF. CDR3 in DNA: TGTGCCAGCAGCTTGGGACAGACCCACGGAGATACGCAGTATTTT. The chain recombines TRBV7-8 with TRBJ2-3; the match to TRBD1 covers 7 bases. V was clipped by 3 bases and J by 5 bases; unmatched bases: 8. CDR1 and CDR2 (germline): SGHVS, FQNEAQ. The CDR3 is made up of 15 amino acids.

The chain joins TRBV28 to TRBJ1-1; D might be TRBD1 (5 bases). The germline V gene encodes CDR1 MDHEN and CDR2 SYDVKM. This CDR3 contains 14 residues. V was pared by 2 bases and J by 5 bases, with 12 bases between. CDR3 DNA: TGTGCCAGCAGTTTAGGGGGTTGGGATACTGAAGCTTTCTTT. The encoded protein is CASSLGGWDTEAFF.

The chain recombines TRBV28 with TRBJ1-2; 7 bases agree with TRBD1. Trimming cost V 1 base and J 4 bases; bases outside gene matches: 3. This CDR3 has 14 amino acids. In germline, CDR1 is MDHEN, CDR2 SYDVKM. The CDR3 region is CASSLSGQAYGYTF. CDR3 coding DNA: TGTGCCAGCAGTTTATCCGGACAGGCCTATGGCTACACCTTC.